These T cell receptor beta chains were read from a single sample in a study of blood T cell repertoires in COVID-19. Using immunoSEQ multiplex PCR, the repertoire was profiled, and TCRdb retains in-frame clones only, with some absent. The sample lists 45,000 or so clones, approximately 90% occurring once. Sequenced sample: peripheral blood. All receptors derive from a man aged 40-50 years with COVID-19, enrolled during active disease. Both conserved end residues are trimmed from each CDR3. Clone sizes are given selectively: once, few, many, or a class where the clone is expanded.

ASRTGSPYGYT | . | TRBJ1-2 | TRBV27
ASSQDRTYYEQY | . | TRBJ2-7 | TRBV5-1
ASSQDGTGTGGDGYT | few | TRBJ1-2 | TRBV3-1/TRBV3-2
ASSRDREEAF | . | TRBJ1-1 | TRBV7-8
ASSKIGGVNEQF | . | TRBJ2-1 | TRBV6-5
ASSLLSYEQY | . | TRBJ2-7 | TRBV28
ASSLGQGSYNEQF | . | TRBJ2-1 | TRBV7-8
ASSQGPLYGYT | . | TRBJ1-2 | TRBV3-1/TRBV3-2
ASSLRMTGSPLH | few | TRBJ1-6 | TRBV5-1
ASSSREQGVSAGANVLT | . | TRBJ2-6 | TRBV21-1
ASSFLGGGLQETQY | . | TRBJ2-5 | TRBV27
ASRREADGYT | . | TRBJ1-2 | TRBV5-4
ASSPLGGLTEAF | . | TRBJ1-1 | TRBV14
ASTMDSNYGYT | . | TRBJ1-2 | TRBV5-1
AISEGLAASYEQY | . | TRBJ2-7 | TRBV10-3
ASSANAGFSNYEQY | . | TRBJ2-7 | TRBV5-1
ASSSDRGHYGYT | . | TRBJ1-2 | TRBV7-9
ASGGPNEQF | . | TRBJ2-1 | TRBV2
ASSLEGAGTGELF | . | TRBJ2-2 | TRBV5-1
ASRYGADKRQY | . | TRBJ2-7 | TRBV12-3/TRBV12-4
AWSGTGMMETQY | . | TRBJ2-5 | TRBV30
ASSILGQGVTGELF | . | TRBJ2-2 | TRBV19
SVEEGGLA | . | TRBJ1-2 | TRBV29-1
ASSLSSLDTQY | . | TRBJ2-3 | TRBV7-3
ASRLGTEQETQY | . | TRBJ2-5 | TRBV2
ASSPDRGSYSNQPQH | . | TRBJ1-5 | TRBV19
ASSLEARNYGYT | . | TRBJ1-2 | TRBV28
ASSQPKQGSANTDTQY | . | TRBJ2-3 | TRBV4-1
ASSEDRGNEQF | . | TRBJ2-1 | TRBV6-1
ASSRGGDASPLH | few | TRBJ1-6 | TRBV6-6
SVDTSGSRNEQF | once | TRBJ2-1 | TRBV29-1
ASSLTSGEVTDTQY | . | TRBJ2-3 | TRBV6-2/TRBV6-3
ASSIQSGNYGYT | once | TRBJ1-2 | TRBV19
ASSWGQTYEQY | . | TRBJ2-7 | TRBV5-5
ASSQGTANTEAF | few | TRBJ1-1 | TRBV4-2
ASSWGDREFYEQY | . | TRBJ2-7 | TRBV5-1
ASSLGTGGVGTEAF | . | TRBJ1-1 | TRBV28
ASSIDLTDTQY | once | TRBJ2-3 | TRBV19
ASSLGTGLNTEAF | . | TRBJ1-1 | TRBV5-5
ASTPTGGDSPLH | . | TRBJ1-6 | TRBV28
SVAREGTSYNEQF | . | TRBJ2-1 | TRBV29-1
ASSEVGLDEKLF | . | TRBJ1-4 | TRBV27
ASSLGQSRTDTQY | . | TRBJ2-3 | TRBV7-2
ASTPVQGQGNYGYT | . | TRBJ1-2 | TRBV7-6
ASRDFTGEKLF | . | TRBJ1-4 | TRBV2
ASSVGTVPNYGYT | . | TRBJ1-2 | TRBV2
ASSSPLLAGGPPDTQY | . | TRBJ2-3 | TRBV9
ASSLAGTGNEKLF | . | TRBJ1-4 | TRBV7-2
ASSLGQGYGYT | . | TRBJ1-2 | TRBV11-2
ASRPGLAGTGELF | . | TRBJ2-2 | TRBV7-7
ATSLRGESTEQY | . | TRBJ2-7 | TRBV15
ASSDREAGAHYGYT | . | TRBJ1-2 | TRBV27
ASSLSPGVNTEAF | . | TRBJ1-1 | TRBV5-1
ASSSRTGMIAEAF | . | TRBJ1-1 | TRBV18
ASSLGTSPETQY | . | TRBJ2-5 | TRBV5-8
ASSEGGTYNSPLH | once | TRBJ1-6 | TRBV2
ASSPGQGIYNEQF | . | TRBJ2-1 | TRBV5-1